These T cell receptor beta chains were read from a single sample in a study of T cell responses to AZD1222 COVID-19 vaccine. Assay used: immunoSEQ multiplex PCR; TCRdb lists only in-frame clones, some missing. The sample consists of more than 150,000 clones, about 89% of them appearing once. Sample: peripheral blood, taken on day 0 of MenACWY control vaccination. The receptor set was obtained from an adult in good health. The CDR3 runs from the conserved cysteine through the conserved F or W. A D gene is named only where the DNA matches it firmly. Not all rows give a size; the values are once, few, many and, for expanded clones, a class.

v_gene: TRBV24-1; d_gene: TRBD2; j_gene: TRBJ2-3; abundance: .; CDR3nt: TGTGCCACCAGTGATCCATCCACTAGCGGGGCAGTAGATACGCAGTATTTT; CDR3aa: CATSDPSTSGAVDTQYF
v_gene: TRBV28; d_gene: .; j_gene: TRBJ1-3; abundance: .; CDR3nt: TGTGCCAGCAGTTTCTCCGGGGGAAACACCATATATTTT; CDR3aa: CASSFSGGNTIYF
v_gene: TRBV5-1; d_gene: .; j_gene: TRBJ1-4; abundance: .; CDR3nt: TGCGCCAGCAGCCGGACCGTCGGCGGGGTTAATGAAAAACTGTTTTTT; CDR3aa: CASSRTVGGVNEKLFF
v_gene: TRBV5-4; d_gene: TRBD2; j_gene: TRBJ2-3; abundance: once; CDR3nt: TGTGCCAGCAGCTTAGGGACTAGCGGGAGAACAGATACGCAGTATTTT; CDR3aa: CASSLGTSGRTDTQYF
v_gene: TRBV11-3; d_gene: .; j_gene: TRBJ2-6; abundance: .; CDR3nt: TGTGCCAGCAGCTTGGGGGCGTCTGGGGCCAACGTCCTGACTTTC; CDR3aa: CASSLGASGANVLTF
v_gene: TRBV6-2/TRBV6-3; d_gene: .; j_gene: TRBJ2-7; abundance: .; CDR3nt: TGTGCCAGCAGTTACCAAGGGAGCGGAACCGAGCAGTACTTC; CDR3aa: CASSYQGSGTEQYF
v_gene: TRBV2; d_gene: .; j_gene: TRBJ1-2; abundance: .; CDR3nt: TGTGCCAGCAGTGCGACAGCGAACTATGGCTACACCTTC; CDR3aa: CASSATANYGYTF
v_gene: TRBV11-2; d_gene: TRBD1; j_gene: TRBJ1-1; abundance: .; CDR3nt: TGTGCCAGCAGCGCGGACAGGGGCACTGAAGCTTTCTTT; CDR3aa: CASSADRGTEAFF
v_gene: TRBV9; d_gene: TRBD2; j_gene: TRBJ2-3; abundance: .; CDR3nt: TGTGCCAGCAGCGTAGAACTAGCGGGGGGGCCGGGAGATACGCAGTATTTT; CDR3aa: CASSVELAGGPGDTQYF
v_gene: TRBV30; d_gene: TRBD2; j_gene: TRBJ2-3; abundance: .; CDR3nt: TGTGCCTGGAGTACCGGACTAGCGGGGGGTGCTAGCACAGATACGCAGTATTTT; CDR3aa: CAWSTGLAGGASTDTQYF